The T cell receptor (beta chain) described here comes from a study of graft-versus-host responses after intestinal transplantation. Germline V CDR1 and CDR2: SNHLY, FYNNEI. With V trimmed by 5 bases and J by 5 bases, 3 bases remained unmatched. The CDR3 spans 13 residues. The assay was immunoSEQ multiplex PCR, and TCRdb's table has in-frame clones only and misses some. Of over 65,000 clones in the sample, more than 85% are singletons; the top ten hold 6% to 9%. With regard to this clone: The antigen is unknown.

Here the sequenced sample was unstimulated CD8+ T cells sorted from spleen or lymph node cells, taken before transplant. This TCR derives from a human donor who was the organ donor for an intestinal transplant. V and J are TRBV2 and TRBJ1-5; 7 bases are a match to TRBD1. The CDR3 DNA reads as TGTGCCAGCAGTAGACAGGGCGATCAGCCCCAGCATTTT. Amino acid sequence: CASSRQGDQPQHF.